This entry describes one T cell receptor (beta chain). Its antigen remains unknown. The same CDR3 can be traced to other DNA sequences in this sample. The input for sorted-subset replicate PCRs was around 0.2 ug DNA, approximately 30,000 T cell genomes. Generated by immunoSEQ multiplex PCR, the TCRdb table keeps only in-frame clones and is missing some. The sample includes 2 million to 2.5 million clones, roughly 90% seen only once; the top ten take 0.37%. These data come from a study of shared clonotypes between healthy human individuals. Broader study findings: Shared clonotypes across all four donors exceeded non-shared ones in generation probability. As a rule, naive subsets had a larger estimated richness than memory subsets.

The V end lost 0 bases, the J end lost 0 bases, and 10 bases lay between the germline ends. Germline CDR1 is SGHRS and CDR2 is YFSETQ. This CDR3 is built from 15 residues. Sequenced: naive CD4+ T cells from PBMCs. Subset: CD45RA+ positively selected. The origin of this receptor is a man aged 18 to 35 in good health. Some clones in this sample may be carry-over from other donors' samples. V is TRBV5-1 and J is TRBJ2-7; a weak D match, TRBD2 (6 bases). The CDR3 nucleotides are TGCGCCAGCAGCTTGGGGGGACTGTCCTCCTACGAGCAGTACTTC. Translation gives CASSLGGLSSYEQYF.